One and the same sample provided the 25 T cell receptor beta chains below, sequenced in a study of patients and donors after allogeneic stem cell transplantation. TCRdb itself ran the RT-PCR reads through MiXCR, one entry per CDR3 protein. The table lists approximately 160,000 distinct CDR3 sequences, about 32% of them singletons. Specimen: blood, either unsorted or a sorted T cell fraction (not recorded which). The receptors were sampled from a human donor who was either an allogeneic HSCT recipient or a stem cell or donor lymphocyte infusion donor (not recorded which). It is not recorded whose cells these are; they may come from a transplant donor.

This clonotype was seen only a few times. The chain employs TRBV12-3 or TRBV12-4 and TRBJ1-5; TRBD1 matches 8 bases. There are 16 residues in the CDR3. V dropped 5 bases and J dropped 2; count of bases not matched to a gene: 8. CDR3 coding DNA: TGTGCCAGCAGTCCTGCCGACAGGGGAGGCAATCAGCCCCAGCATTTT. It specifies CASSPADRGGNQPQHF.

This chain uses TRBV12-3 or TRBV12-4 with TRBJ1-5; D ambiguous. This CDR3 contains 13 residues. V was clipped by 3 bases and J by 4 bases, with 7 bases between them. CDR3 DNA: TGTGCCAGCAGTTTCTTGAGAAATCAGCCCCAGCATTTT. Its translation: CASSFLRNQPQHF.

This clonotype came up a few times. V gene TRBV7-9 combines with J gene TRBJ2-1, with a tentative D call TRBD2 (6 bases). V shed 2 bases and J shed 0 bases, with 11 bases lying between them. The CDR3 spans 16 residues. The germline V gene has CDR1 SEHNR and CDR2 FQNEAQ (reference sequence). CDR3 nucleotides: TGTGCCAGCAGCTTACGCGGGGCGAGCTCCTACAATGAGCAGTTCTTC. Translating gives CASSLRGASSYNEQFF.

The gene calls are TRBV7-9 and TRBJ1-2; 7 nucleotides agree with TRBD1. The CDR3 is 19 amino acids. Germline V CDR1 and CDR2: SEHNR, FQNEAQ (reference sequence). V gave up 2 bases and J gave up 2 bases; unmatched junction bases: 17. The CDR3 loop is CASSLFGGMTGQLNYGYTF. In DNA form, the CDR3 reads TGTGCCAGCAGCTTATTCGGGGGGATGACGGGACAGCTAAACTATGGCTACACCTTC. Full variable domain (rest looked up from reference TRBV7-9 and TRBJ1-2): DTGVSQNPRHKITKRGQNVTFRCDPISEHNRLYWYRQTLGQGPEFLTYFQNEAQLEKSRLLSDRFSAERPKGSFSTLEIQRTEQGDSAMYLCASSLFGGMTGQLNYGYTFGSGTRLTVV.

V gene TRBV7-2 combines with J gene TRBJ1-4, with TRBD1 as a possible D gene (6 bases). CDR1 and CDR2 (germline): SGHTA, FQGNSA. V lost 5 bases, J lost 9 bases, and 16 bases lay in between. This CDR3 has 14 amino acids. CDR3 loop: CASSPGGAVKKLFF. In nucleotides, the CDR3 is TGTGCCAGCAGCCCCGGGGGGGCAGTTAAAAAACTGTTTTTT.

The chain uses TRBV5-4 and TRBJ2-7, with D maybe TRBD1 (5 bases). The ends were cut back, 6 bases at V and 3 bases at J, with 16 bases in the middle. Germline assignment: CDR1 SGHNT and CDR2 YYREEE (reference sequence). The CDR3 has 14 amino acids. CDR3 residues: CASMNAGGHYEQYF. CDR3 bases: TGTGCCAGCATGAATGCAGGCGGACACTACGAGCAGTACTTC.

This clonotype came up many times. The V and J genes are TRBV7-2 and TRBJ2-4, with TRBD2 matching 9 bases. Germline V gene sequence: CDR1 SGHTA, CDR2 FQGNSA. Losses at the gene ends were 0 bases for V and 6 bases for J; bases not matched to a gene: 3. The CDR3 consists of 15 residues. CDR3 region: CASSLAGGRANIQYF. In DNA form, the CDR3 reads TGTGCCAGCAGCTTAGCGGGCGGGAGGGCAAACATTCAGTACTTC.

The chain employs TRBV24-1 and TRBJ2-3; maybe TRBD2 (5 bases). This CDR3 has 14 residues. The germline V gene has CDR1 KGHDR and CDR2 SFDVKD. V lost 7 bases, J lost 6 bases, and 16 bases lay in between. CDR3 sequence reads: CATRGWAGADTQYF. DNA of the CDR3: TGTGCCACCAGGGGCTGGGCGGGTGCCGATACGCAGTATTTT.

This clonotype was observed a few times. The V and J genes are TRBV3-1 and TRBJ1-2; no firm D call. The CDR3 is 13 residues long. Germline values: CDR1 LGHDT, CDR2 YNNKEL (reference sequence). V was shortened by 4 bases and J by 4 bases, with 10 bases between the two germline ends. The CDR3 DNA reads TGTGCCAGCAGCCTTGACAACCTCTATGGCTACACCTTC. The encoded protein is CASSLDNLYGYTF. Full variable domain (rest looked up from reference TRBV3-1 and TRBJ1-2): DTAVSQTPKYLVTQMGNDKSIKCEQNLGHDTMYWYKQDSKKFLKIMFSYNNKELIINETVPNRFSPKSPDKAHLNLHINSLELGDSAVYFCASSLDNLYGYTFGSGTRLTVV.

This clonotype was seen more than once but under ten times. The chain uses TRBV5-1 and TRBJ1-1, with D perhaps TRBD1 (5 bases). Germline V gene sequence: CDR1 SGHRS, CDR2 YFSETQ. There are 15 residues in the CDR3. Trimming took off 4 bases at V and 3 bases at J, with 16 bases between the two ends. The CDR3 sequence: CASSQAGFSYTEAFF. For the CDR3, the DNA is TGCGCCAGCAGCCAGGCAGGGTTTAGCTACACTGAAGCTTTCTTT. The full variable domain, rest sourced from reference TRBV5-1 and TRBJ1-1, is KAGVTQTPRYLIKTRGQQVTLSCSPISGHRSVSWYQQTPGQGLQFLFEYFSETQRNKGNFPGRFSGRQFSNSRSEMNVSTLELGDSALYLCASSQAGFSYTEAFFGQGTRLTVV.

This clonotype was counted only a few times. CDR3 in amino acids: CAISGGSSYEQYF. The CDR3 bases are TGTGCCATCAGTGGGGGTAGCTCCTACGAGCAGTACTTC. This chain links TRBV10-3 with TRBJ2-7; unclear D gene. The germline gives CDR1 ENHRY, CDR2 SYGVKD. With 4 bases removed from V and 0 bases from J, the gap between germline ends came to 7 bases. This CDR3 region has 13 residues.

This clonotype appeared a few times. V and J are TRBV4-1 and TRBJ2-3; no clear D. The CDR3 has 14 residues. Germline loops: CDR1 MGHRA, CDR2 YSYEKL. Trimming took 1 base from V and 3 from J, leaving 8 bases between them. CDR3 region: CASSQGPGTDTQYF. CDR3 bases: TGCGCCAGCAGCCAAGGACCAGGTACAGATACGCAGTATTTT.

The V and J genes are TRBV10-3 and TRBJ2-3; D may match TRBD1 or TRBD2 (5 bases each). The germline V gene encodes CDR1 ENHRY and CDR2 SYGVKD. This CDR3 comprises 16 residues. V shed 7 bases and J shed 2 bases, with 19 bases lying between them. CDR3 nucleotides: TGTGCCATCAAACTTGGTAAATCGGGGACCACAGATACGCAGTATTTT. The encoded protein is CAIKLGKSGTTDTQYF.

This chain uses TRBV29-1 with TRBJ1-2; D is possibly TRBD1 (6 bases). The germline CDR1 and CDR2 sequences are SQVTM and ANQGSEA. The CDR3 is made up of 13 amino acids. V lost 7 bases to trimming and J lost 2 bases, with 14 bases between them. Here the CDR3 reads CSAGQKMNYGYTF. The CDR3 bases are TGCAGCGCCGGACAGAAGATGAACTATGGCTACACCTTC. The entire variable domain, with the rest obtained from reference TRBV29-1 and TRBJ1-2, is as follows: SAVISQKPSRDICQRGTSLTIQCQVDSQVTMMFWYRQQPGQSLTLIATANQGSEATYESGFVIDKFPISRPNLTFSTLTVSNMSPEDSSIYLCSAGQKMNYGYTFGSGTRLTVV.

The chain couples TRBV6-5 to TRBJ2-7; 7 bases map to TRBD2. Losses at the gene ends were 5 bases for V and 2 bases for J; bases not matched to a gene: 9. Germline V gene lookup returns CDR1 MNHEY and CDR2 SVGAGI. CDR3 size: 15 residues. In nucleotides, the CDR3 is TGTGCCAGCAGTCCTCGGGGGGACGGCACCTACGAGCAGTACTTC. Translating gives CASSPRGDGTYEQYF.

The DNA for the CDR3 is TGCAGTGCTAGAGACTCTGGGGCCAACGTCCTGACTTTC. Residues: CSARDSGANVLTF. The chain combines TRBV20-1 with TRBJ2-6, with D hard to call. The germline V gene encodes CDR1 DFQATT and CDR2 SNEGSKA (reference sequence). This CDR3 is 13 amino acids long. V lost 0 bases and J lost 0, with 0 bases in between.

This clonotype was picked up many times. This rearrangement joins TRBV5-1 to TRBJ2-2, with unresolved D. CDR1 and CDR2 from the germline V gene are SGHRS and YFSETQ. Trimming removed 4 bases at V and 1 base at J, with 14 bases between. The length of the CDR3 is 16 residues. Written as DNA, the CDR3 is TGCGCCAGCAGCGTGAAGGAGCCAAGGAACACCGGGGAGCTGTTTTTT. It encodes CASSVKEPRNTGELFF.

The rearrangement links TRBV29-1 to TRBJ1-1, with D tentatively TRBD1 (6 bases). Trimming removed 4 bases from V and 0 bases from J, with 12 bases in between. Looked up from germline, CDR1 is SQVTM and CDR2 is ANQGSEA. This CDR3 spans 14 amino acids. The CDR3 is CSVVPQGLNTEAFF. The CDR3 nucleotides are TGCAGCGTTGTCCCACAGGGCTTGAACACTGAAGCTTTCTTT.

V gene TRBV5-1 combines with J gene TRBJ2-3; tentatively, D is TRBD2 (5 bases). The V and J ends lost 0 bases and 7 bases respectively, with 6 bases between them. The CDR3 totals 12 residues. Germline V gives CDR1 SGHRS, CDR2 YFSETQ. The CDR3 DNA is TGCGCCAGCAGCTTGGAGCGGTATACGCAGTATTTT. Its protein product is CASSLERYTQYF. Combining the CDR3 with reference TRBV5-1 and TRBJ2-3 gives the whole variable domain KAGVTQTPRYLIKTRGQQVTLSCSPISGHRSVSWYQQTPGQGLQFLFEYFSETQRNKGNFPGRFSGRQFSNSRSEMNVSTLELGDSALYLCASSLERYTQYFGPGTRLTVL.

Remarks on this clonotype: One end of the junction varies from germline; a read error may be responsible. The chain employs TRBV5-1 and TRBJ2-7, with 9 bases aligning to TRBD1. The CDR3 contains 15 residues. Germline V gene lookup returns CDR1 SGHRS and CDR2 YFSETQ. CDR3 sequence: CASSLARTGAYEQYF. CDR3 nucleotides: TGCGCCAGCAGCTTGGCTAGGACAGGGGCCTATGAGCAGTACTTC.

The V call is TRBV20-1, the J call TRBJ1-6; D is unclear. CDR1 is DFQATT and CDR2 is SNEGSKA in the germline V gene (reference sequence). Trimming pared 2 bases from V and 5 bases from J, leaving 7 bases between. CDR3 length: 13 amino acids. The CDR3 coding sequence is TGCAGTGCTAGATCACAGAATAATTCACCCCTCCACTTT. It translates to CSARSQNNSPLHF.

This chain uses TRBV9 with TRBJ2-1; 8 bases map to TRBD2. This CDR3 region has 14 residues. The V gene's germline CDR1 is SGDLS and CDR2 YYNGEE. The V gene end was trimmed by 10 bases and the J gene end by 7 bases; junction bases not matched to a gene: 13. The CDR3 sequence: CAHTGAGARNEQFF. CDR3 sequence (DNA): TGTGCCCACACAGGAGCGGGAGCAAGGAATGAGCAGTTCTTC.

In this sample, this clonotype turned up a few times. The chain has TRBV5-1 and TRBJ2-3; D unclear. Germline CDR1 and CDR2: SGHRS and YFSETQ. The CDR3 consists of 16 residues. V was cut by 4 bases and J by 1 base, with 16 bases left in between. The DNA for the CDR3 is TGCGCCAGCAGCCGAAACCCGGTATCGGGCACAGATACGCAGTATTTT. It codes for CASSRNPVSGTDTQYF.

This chain joins TRBV5-1 and TRBJ2-1; D gene uncertain. Trimming took 0 bases from V and 4 from J, leaving 11 bases between them. This CDR3 is built from 15 residues. The germline gives CDR1 SGHRS, CDR2 YFSETQ. CDR3 loop: CASSLEGFSYNEQFF. In nucleotides, the CDR3 is TGCGCCAGCAGCTTGGAAGGCTTTAGTTACAATGAGCAGTTCTTC.

This clonotype occurred a few times. The CDR3 coding sequence is TGTGCCAGCAGCACTTATAACTATGGCTACACCTTC. This gives the protein CASSTYNYGYTF. The chain has TRBV6-5 and TRBJ1-2; D is undetermined. The CDR3 sequence is 12 residues long. In germline, CDR1 is MNHEY, CDR2 SVGAGI. V shed 6 bases and J shed 1 base, with 6 bases lying between them.